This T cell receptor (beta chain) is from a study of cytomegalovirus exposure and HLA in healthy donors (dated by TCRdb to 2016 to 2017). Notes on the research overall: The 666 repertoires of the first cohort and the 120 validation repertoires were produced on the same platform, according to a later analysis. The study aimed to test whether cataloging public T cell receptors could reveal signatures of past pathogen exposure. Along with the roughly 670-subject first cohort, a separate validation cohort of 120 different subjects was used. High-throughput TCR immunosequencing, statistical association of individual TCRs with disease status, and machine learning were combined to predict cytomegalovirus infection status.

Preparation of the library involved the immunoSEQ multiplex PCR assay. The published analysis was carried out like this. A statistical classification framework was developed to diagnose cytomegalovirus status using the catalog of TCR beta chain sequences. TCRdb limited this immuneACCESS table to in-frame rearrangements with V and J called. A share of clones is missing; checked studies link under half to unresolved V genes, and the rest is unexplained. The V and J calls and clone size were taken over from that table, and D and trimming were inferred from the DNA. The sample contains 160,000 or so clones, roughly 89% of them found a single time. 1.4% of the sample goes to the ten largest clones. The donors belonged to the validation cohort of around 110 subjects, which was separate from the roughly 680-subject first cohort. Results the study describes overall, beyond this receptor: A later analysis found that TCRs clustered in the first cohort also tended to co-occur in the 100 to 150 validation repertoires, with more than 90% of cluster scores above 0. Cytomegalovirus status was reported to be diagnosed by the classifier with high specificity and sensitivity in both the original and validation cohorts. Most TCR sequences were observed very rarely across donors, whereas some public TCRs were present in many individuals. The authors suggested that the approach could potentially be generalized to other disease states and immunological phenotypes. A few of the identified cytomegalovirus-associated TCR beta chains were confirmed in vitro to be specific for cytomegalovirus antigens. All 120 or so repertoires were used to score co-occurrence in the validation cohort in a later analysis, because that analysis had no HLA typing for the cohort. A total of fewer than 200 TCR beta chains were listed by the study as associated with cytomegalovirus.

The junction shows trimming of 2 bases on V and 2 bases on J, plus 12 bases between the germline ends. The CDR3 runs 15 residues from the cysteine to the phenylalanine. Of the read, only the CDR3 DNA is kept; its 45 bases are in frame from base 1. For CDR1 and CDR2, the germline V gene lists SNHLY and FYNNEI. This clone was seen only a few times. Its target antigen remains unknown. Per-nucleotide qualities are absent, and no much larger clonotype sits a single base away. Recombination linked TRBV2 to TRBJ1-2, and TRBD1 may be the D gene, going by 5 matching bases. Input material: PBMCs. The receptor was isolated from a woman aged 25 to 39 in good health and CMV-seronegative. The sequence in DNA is TGTGCCAGCAGTGAATTTCAGGGTGGGAACTATGGCTACACCTTC. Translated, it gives CASSEFQGGNYGYTF. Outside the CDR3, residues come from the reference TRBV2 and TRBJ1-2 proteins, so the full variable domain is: EPEVTQTPSHQVTQMGQEVILRCVPISNHLYFYWYRQILGQKVEFLVSFYNNEISEKSEIFDDQFSVERPDGSNFTLKIRSTKLEDSAMYFCASSEFQGGNYGYTFGSGTRLTVV.